This T cell receptor beta chain was sequenced in a study of blood T cell repertoires in COVID-19 (dated by TCRdb to 2018 to 2020). Regarding the complete study: The collaborator samples originated in the United States, Italy and Spain and spanned the acute and convalescent phases of COVID-19. The dataset comprised deeply sampled blood TCRbeta repertoires from subjects exposed to, actively infected with, or recovered from COVID-19. A de-identified subject ID, COVID-19 status, age in years and sex were almost always included in the sample metadata. The samples were drawn from the first 160 participants of the ongoing ImmuneRACE study and from over a thousand subjects provided by 6 global collaborators. HLA class I and class II types, where available, came from metadata supplied by the sample provider rather than from assay-based typing. The prospective study material was composed of cDNA or gDNA derived from T cells, B-cell-depleted T cells, or PBMCs. The repertoires were released in a freely available public database meant as a resource for research on the immune response to SARS-CoV-2.

Worth noting for this clone: No antigen is known for it. Base-call qualities are not available, and no considerably larger clone is one nucleotide away.

TCRbeta CDR3 regions were amplified from genomic DNA using the immunoSEQ Assay, a bias-controlled multiplex PCR. Concerning the study's data processing: The number of nucleated cells in each sample was estimated by amplification of reference gene primers within the assay. To quantify the absolute abundance of each unique TCRbeta CDR3 rearrangement, sequence reads were collapsed and filtered. Productive Simpson clonality was computed per sample as the square root of Simpson's diversity index over productive rearrangements. TCRdb limited this immuneACCESS table to in-frame rearrangements with V and J called. A share of clones is missing; checked studies link under half to unresolved V genes, and the rest is unexplained. V, J and clone size are taken as reported in that table, and D and trimming were inferred from the DNA itself. The sample table holds about 140,000 clones, of which about four fifths were seen once. Of the sample, around 1.5% falls within the top ten clones.

The paper's findings and limits, for the study overall: Clinical and demographic metadata were provided uncurated, with the amount varying by source and participant.

Whole blood was collected in K2EDTA tubes by collaborating institutions according to the institutions' own protocols. For TCRbeta analysis, collaborators shipped samples in one of three forms: frozen whole blood, isolated PBMCs, or DNA extracted from either of those sample types. CDR1 is given as SEHNR and CDR2 as FQNEAQ, both from the germline V gene (reference sequence). V sheds 5 bases and J sheds 4 bases, leaving 14 bases between their ends. Including the terminal cysteine and phenylalanine, the CDR3 comprises 14 residues. This entry keeps only the CDR3 DNA: 42 bases, framed from base 1. The source of this sequence is a human donor in a cohort sampled during active COVID-19. This chain is built from TRBV7-9 and TRBJ2-5; no D gene is confidently identified. The source material was peripheral blood. The CDR3 protein: CASSLPVTGETQYF. The sequenced DNA: TGTGCCAGCAGCCTTCCAGTCACGGGAGAGACCCAGTACTTC. Where the CDR3 stops, the reference TRBV7-9 and TRBJ2-5 genes take over; the full variable domain is DTGVSQNPRHKITKRGQNVTFRCDPISEHNRLYWYRQTLGQGPEFLTYFQNEAQLEKSRLLSDRFSAERPKGSFSTLEIQRTEQGDSAMYLCASSLPVTGETQYFGPGTRLLVL.